The 15 T cell receptor beta chains listed next were all sequenced from one sample in a study of shared clonotypes between healthy human individuals. Measured with immunoSEQ multiplex PCR; TCRdb has only the in-frame clones, and not every one. The data show about 800,000 clones, around 96% seen once. Naive CD8 cells comprised CD45RO-negative, CCR7-positively selected cells, excluding terminally differentiated effector memory CD45RA+ cells. Material: naive CD8+ T cells sorted from blood. All receptors come from a man younger than 45 in good health.

This clone has more than one count but fewer than ten. The CDR3 sequence is CASSGIEETQYF. The CDR3 DNA sequence: TGTGCCAGCAGCGGGATCGAGGAGACCCAGTACTTC. V and J are TRBV11-2 and TRBJ2-5; D uncertain. CDR3 length: 12 amino acids. Germline values: CDR1 SGHAT, CDR2 FQNNGV. V lost 5 bases and J 5 bases, leaving 9 bases between the germline ends.

This chain links TRBV7-6 with TRBJ2-5, with 10 bases fitting TRBD2. CDR1 and CDR2 (germline): SGHVS, FNYEAQ. J gave up 3 bases and V 5 bases, and 12 bases lay outside the gene matches. The CDR3 has 17 residues. The DNA for the CDR3 is TGTGCCAGCAGCAAAAACGTAGCGGGAGGATGGGAAGAGACCCAGTACTTC. Amino acid sequence: CASSKNVAGGWEETQYF. The full variable domain, rest sourced from reference TRBV7-6 and TRBJ2-5, is GAGVSQSPRYKVTKRGQDVALRCDPISGHVSLYWYRQALGQGPEFLTYFNYEAQQDKSGLPNDRFSAERPEGSISTLTIQRTEQRDSAMYRCASSKNVAGGWEETQYFGPGTRLLVL.

This rearrangement joins TRBV7-2 to TRBJ2-2; unclear D gene. This CDR3 has 13 amino acids. CDR1 and CDR2 from the germline V gene are SGHTA and FQGNSA. V was clipped by 2 bases and J by 4 bases, with 5 bases between them. The CDR3 sequence: CASSLMITGELFF. Here the CDR3 DNA reads TGTGCCAGCAGCTTAATGATCACCGGGGAGCTGTTTTTT.

This clone occurred once. The chain joins TRBV13 to TRBJ2-1; 7 nucleotides agree with TRBD2. Germline V gene data show CDR1 as PRHDT and CDR2 as FYEKMQ (reference sequence). Losses at the gene ends were 3 bases for V and 5 bases for J; bases not matched to a gene: 10. The CDR3 runs to 16 residues. The CDR3 DNA reads as TGTGCCAGCAGCTTCAGAGCGGGATACGACAACAATGAGCAGTTCTTC. Translation: CASSFRAGYDNNEQFF.

V is TRBV7-8 and J is TRBJ2-1; 9 nucleotides agree with TRBD2. The CDR3 has 18 amino acids. Germline CDR1 SGHVS, CDR2 FQNEAQ. J was trimmed by 5 bases and V by 5 bases; bases with no gene match: 16. CDR3: CASSHPLRRGRDNNEQFF. CDR3 nucleotides: TGTGCCAGCAGCCACCCCCTTAGGCGCGGGAGGGATAACAATGAGCAGTTCTTC.

The V and J genes are TRBV29-1 and TRBJ2-1; 7 nucleotides agree with TRBD1. The CDR3 is 18 residues long. With 1 base clipped from V and 5 bases from J, the junction kept 17 bases outside the gene matches. CDR1 and CDR2 from the germline V gene are SQVTM and ANQGSEA. CDR3 sequence: CSVEVPNGLTGPHNEQFF. In nucleotides, the CDR3 is TGCAGCGTTGAAGTTCCAAATGGTCTGACAGGGCCTCACAATGAGCAGTTCTTC.

CDR3: CASSTRLAHEQYF. CDR3 coding DNA: TGTGCCAGCAGTACACGACTAGCCCACGAGCAGTACTTC. The chain links TRBV27 to TRBJ2-7; 7 bases match TRBD2. The CDR3 is 13 amino acids. After removal of 5 bases from V and 5 bases from J, the junction contained 6 bases not matched to a gene. The germline V gene has CDR1 MNHEY and CDR2 SMNVEV (reference sequence).

The V and J genes are TRBV5-4 and TRBJ2-5, with D possibly being TRBD2 (5 bases). The CDR3 has 15 amino acids. Germline V CDR1 and CDR2: SGHNT, YYREEE (reference sequence). V was clipped by 4 bases and J by 2 bases, with 15 bases between them. CDR3 DNA: TGTGCCAGCAGCCTGGCCCCTAGCCCACAAGAGACCCAGTACTTC. Amino acid sequence: CASSLAPSPQETQYF.

The V gene is TRBV5-5, the J gene TRBJ2-7, with 13 bases identical to TRBD2. Germline V CDR1 and CDR2: SGHKS, YYEKEE (reference sequence). The V and J ends lost 4 bases and 0 bases, in that order; junction bases with no gene match: 4. The length of the CDR3 is 16 residues. The CDR3 region is CASSAGLAGSSYEQYF. CDR3 nucleotide sequence: TGTGCCAGCAGCGCGGGACTAGCGGGAAGCTCCTACGAGCAGTACTTC.

This sequence joins TRBV4-1 and TRBJ2-3; either TRBD1 or TRBD2 may supply D (6 bases each). Germline V gives CDR1 MGHRA, CDR2 YSYEKL. The CDR3 sequence is 15 residues long. Between the trimmed V and J ends, which lost 0 bases and 3 bases, there was a span of 10 bases. CDR3 amino acids: CASSQDGGPTDTQYF. CDR3 nucleotides: TGCGCCAGCAGCCAAGATGGGGGGCCAACAGATACGCAGTATTTT.

The rearrangement joins TRBV29-1 to TRBJ1-5, with D maybe TRBD1 (5 bases). This CDR3 contains 12 residues. The V gene lost 4 bases and the J gene lost 4 bases, with 8 bases spanning the gap. CDR1 and CDR2 from the germline V gene are SQVTM and ANQGSEA. The CDR3 DNA follows: TGCAGCGTTGCAGGGCTGAATCAGCCCCAGCATTTT. The encoded protein is CSVAGLNQPQHF.

This clone has only one observation. The V call is TRBV4-1, the J call TRBJ2-7; D is ambiguous. Trimming left V 2 bases short and J 3 bases short, with 8 bases between. Germline CDR1 is MGHRA and CDR2 is YSYEKL. The CDR3 covers 13 residues. The CDR3 DNA sequence: TGCGCCAGCAGCCAACGTCGGAGCTACGAGCAGTACTTC. The encoded protein is CASSQRRSYEQYF.

The chain employs TRBV14 and TRBJ1-2; D ambiguous. CDR3 size: 12 residues. The germline V gene encodes CDR1 SGHDN and CDR2 FVKESK. V dropped 4 bases and J dropped 4 bases, with 7 bases sitting between them. CDR3 sequence (DNA): TGTGCCAGCAGCCCCCTGAGCTATGGCTACACCTTC. It is translated as CASSPLSYGYTF.

Turning to this clone: Compared with germline, one end of the junction differs, possibly owing to a read error. The sample has other DNA sequences that encode this CDR3 too. The chain joins TRBV7-9 to TRBJ1-1; no definite D call. The CDR3 totals 11 residues. The germline gives CDR1 SEHNR, CDR2 FQNEAQ (reference sequence). CDR3 amino acids: CASSLADEAFF. Here the CDR3 DNA reads TGTGCCAGCAGCCTAGCGGATGAAGCTTTCTTT.

The chain is built from TRBV9 and TRBJ2-7, with D tentatively TRBD2 (6 bases). V was cut by 0 bases and J by 1 base, with 11 bases left in between. This CDR3 has 15 residues. Germline V gene data show CDR1 as SGDLS and CDR2 as YYNGEE. Written as DNA, the CDR3 is TGTGCCAGCAGCGTAGAGGAGGGACGGTCCTACGAGCAGTACTTC. It specifies CASSVEEGRSYEQYF. The entire variable domain, with the rest obtained from reference TRBV9 and TRBJ2-7, is as follows: DSGVTQTPKHLITATGQRVTLRCSPRSGDLSVYWYQQSLDQGLQFLIQYYNGEERAKGNILERFSAQQFPDLHSELNLSSLELGDSALYFCASSVEEGRSYEQYFGPGTRLTVT.